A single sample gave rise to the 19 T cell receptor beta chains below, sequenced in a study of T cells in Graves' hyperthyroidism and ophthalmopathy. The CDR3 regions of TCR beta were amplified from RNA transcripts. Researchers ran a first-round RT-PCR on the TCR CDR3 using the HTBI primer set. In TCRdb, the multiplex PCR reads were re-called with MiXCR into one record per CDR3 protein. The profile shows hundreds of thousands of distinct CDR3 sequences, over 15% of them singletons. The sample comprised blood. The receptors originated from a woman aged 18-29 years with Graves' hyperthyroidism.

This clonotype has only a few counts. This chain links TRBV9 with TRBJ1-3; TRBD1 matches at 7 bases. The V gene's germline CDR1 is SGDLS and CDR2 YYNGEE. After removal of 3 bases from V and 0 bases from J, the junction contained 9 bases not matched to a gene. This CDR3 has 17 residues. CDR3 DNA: TGTGCCAGCAGCGCGATGGGACAGCCCCTCTCTGGAAACACCATATATTTT. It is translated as CASSAMGQPLSGNTIYF.

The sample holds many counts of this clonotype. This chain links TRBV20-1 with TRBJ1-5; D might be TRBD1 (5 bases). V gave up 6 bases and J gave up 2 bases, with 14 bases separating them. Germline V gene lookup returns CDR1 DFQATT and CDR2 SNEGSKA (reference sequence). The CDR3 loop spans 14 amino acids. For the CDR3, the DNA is TGCAGTGCCGCGGAGGGGAGTGGCAATCAGCCCCAGCATTTT. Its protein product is CSAAEGSGNQPQHF.

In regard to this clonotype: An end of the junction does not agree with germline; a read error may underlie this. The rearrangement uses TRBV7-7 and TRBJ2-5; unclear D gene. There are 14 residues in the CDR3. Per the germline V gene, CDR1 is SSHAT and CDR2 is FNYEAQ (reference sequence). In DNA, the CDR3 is TGTGCTAGCAGCTACGGACGGACCCAAGAGACCCAGTACTTC. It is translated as CASSYGRTQETQYF. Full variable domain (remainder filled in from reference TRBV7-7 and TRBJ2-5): GAGVSQSPRYKVTKRGQDVTLRCDPISSHATLYWYQQALGQGPEFLTYFNYEAQPDKSGLPSDRFSAERPEGSISTLTIQRTEQRDSAMYRCASSYGRTQETQYFGPGTRLLVL.

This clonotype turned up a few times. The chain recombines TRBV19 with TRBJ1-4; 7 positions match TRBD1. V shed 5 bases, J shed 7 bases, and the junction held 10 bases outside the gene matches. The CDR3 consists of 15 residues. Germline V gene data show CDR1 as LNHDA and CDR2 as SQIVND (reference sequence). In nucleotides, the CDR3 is TGTGCCAGTAGTTCCCAGACAGGGCGGGGTGAAAAACTGTTTTTT. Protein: CASSSQTGRGEKLFF.

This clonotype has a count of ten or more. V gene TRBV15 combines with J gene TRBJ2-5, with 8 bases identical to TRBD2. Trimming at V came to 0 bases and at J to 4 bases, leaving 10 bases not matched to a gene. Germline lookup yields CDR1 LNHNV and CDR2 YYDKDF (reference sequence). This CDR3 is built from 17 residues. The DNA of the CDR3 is TGTGCCACCAGCAGAGATGATCACGGGGGGGCCTTAGAGACCCAGTACTTC. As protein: CATSRDDHGGALETQYF.

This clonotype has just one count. The CDR3 DNA reads TGTGCCAGCAGTGATTCCGGGACAGGGCGGGAAGAGACCCAGTACTTC. The encoded protein is CASSDSGTGREETQYF. This rearrangement joins TRBV27 to TRBJ2-5, with 9 positions matching TRBD1. There are 16 residues in the CDR3. J lost 3 bases, V lost 5 bases, and 10 bases had no gene match. The germline CDR1 and CDR2 sequences are MNHEY and SMNVEV (reference sequence).

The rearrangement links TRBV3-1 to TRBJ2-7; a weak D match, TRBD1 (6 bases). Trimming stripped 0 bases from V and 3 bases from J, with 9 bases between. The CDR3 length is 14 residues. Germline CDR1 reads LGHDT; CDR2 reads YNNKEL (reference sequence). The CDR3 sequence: CASSQDGQFYEQYF. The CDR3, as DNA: TGTGCCAGCAGCCAAGATGGACAGTTCTACGAGCAGTACTTC.

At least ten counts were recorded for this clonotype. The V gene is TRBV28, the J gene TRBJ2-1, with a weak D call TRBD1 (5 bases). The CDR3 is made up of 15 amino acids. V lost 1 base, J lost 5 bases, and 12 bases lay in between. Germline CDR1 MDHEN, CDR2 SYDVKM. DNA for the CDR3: TGTGCCAGCAGTTTATTGGCAGGGTGGCACAATGAGCAGTTCTTC. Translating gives CASSLLAGWHNEQFF. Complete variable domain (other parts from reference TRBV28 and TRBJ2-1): DVKVTQSSRYLVKRTGEKVFLECVQDMDHENMFWYRQDPGLGLRLIYFSYDVKMKEKGDIPEGYSVSREKKERFSLILESASTNQTSMYLCASSLLAGWHNEQFFGPGTRLTVL.

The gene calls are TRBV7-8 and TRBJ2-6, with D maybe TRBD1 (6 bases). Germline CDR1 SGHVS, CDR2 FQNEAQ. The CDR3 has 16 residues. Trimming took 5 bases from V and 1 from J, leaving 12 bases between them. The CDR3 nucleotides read TGTGCCAGCAGCCCCCCAGGGGCATCTGGGGCCAACGTCCTGACTTTC. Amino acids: CASSPPGASGANVLTF.

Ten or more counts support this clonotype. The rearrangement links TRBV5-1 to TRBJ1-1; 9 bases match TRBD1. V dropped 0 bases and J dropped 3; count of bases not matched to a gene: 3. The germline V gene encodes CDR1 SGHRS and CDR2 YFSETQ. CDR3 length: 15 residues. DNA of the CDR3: TGCGCCAGCAGCTTGGGGACAGGGGATTACACTGAAGCTTTCTTT. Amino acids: CASSLGTGDYTEAFF. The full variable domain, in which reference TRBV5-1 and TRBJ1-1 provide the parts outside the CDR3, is KAGVTQTPRYLIKTRGQQVTLSCSPISGHRSVSWYQQTPGQGLQFLFEYFSETQRNKGNFPGRFSGRQFSNSRSEMNVSTLELGDSALYLCASSLGTGDYTEAFFGQGTRLTVV.

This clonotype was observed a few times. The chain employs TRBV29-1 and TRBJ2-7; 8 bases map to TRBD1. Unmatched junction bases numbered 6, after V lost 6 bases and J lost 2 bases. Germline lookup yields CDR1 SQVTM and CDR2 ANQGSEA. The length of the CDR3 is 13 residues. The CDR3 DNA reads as TGCAGCGTGGGACAGGCTAACCCCTACGAGCAGTACTTC. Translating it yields CSVGQANPYEQYF.

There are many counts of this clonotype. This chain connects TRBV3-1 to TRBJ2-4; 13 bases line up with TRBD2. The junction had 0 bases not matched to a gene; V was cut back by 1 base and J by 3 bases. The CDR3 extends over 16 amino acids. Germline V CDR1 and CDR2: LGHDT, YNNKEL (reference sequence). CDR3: CASSQGTSGGKNIQYF. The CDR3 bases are TGTGCCAGCAGCCAAGGGACTAGCGGGGGCAAAAACATTCAGTACTTC.

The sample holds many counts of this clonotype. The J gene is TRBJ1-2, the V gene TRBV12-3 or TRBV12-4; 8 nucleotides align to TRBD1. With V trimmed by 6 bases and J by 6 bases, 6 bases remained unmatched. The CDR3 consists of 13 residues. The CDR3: CASRRTGRDGYTF. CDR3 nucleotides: TGTGCCAGCAGAAGGACAGGGAGGGATGGCTACACCTTC.

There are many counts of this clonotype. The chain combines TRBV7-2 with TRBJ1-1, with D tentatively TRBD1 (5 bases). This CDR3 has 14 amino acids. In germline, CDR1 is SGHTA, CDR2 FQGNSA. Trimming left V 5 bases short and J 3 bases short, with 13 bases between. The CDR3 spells CASSQGPGDTEAFF. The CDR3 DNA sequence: TGTGCCAGCAGCCAGGGACCGGGGGACACTGAAGCTTTCTTT.

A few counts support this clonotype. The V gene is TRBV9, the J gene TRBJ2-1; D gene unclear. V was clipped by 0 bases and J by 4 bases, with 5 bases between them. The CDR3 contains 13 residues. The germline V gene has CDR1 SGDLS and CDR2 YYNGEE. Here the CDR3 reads CASSVEGYNEQFF. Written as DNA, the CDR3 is TGTGCCAGCAGCGTAGAAGGGTACAATGAGCAGTTCTTC.

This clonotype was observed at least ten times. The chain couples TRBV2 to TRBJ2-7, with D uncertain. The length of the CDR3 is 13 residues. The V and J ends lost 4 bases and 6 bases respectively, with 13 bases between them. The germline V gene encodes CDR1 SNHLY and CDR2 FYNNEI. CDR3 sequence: CASSADFTREQYF. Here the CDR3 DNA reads TGTGCCAGCAGTGCTGACTTTACGCGCGAGCAGTACTTC.

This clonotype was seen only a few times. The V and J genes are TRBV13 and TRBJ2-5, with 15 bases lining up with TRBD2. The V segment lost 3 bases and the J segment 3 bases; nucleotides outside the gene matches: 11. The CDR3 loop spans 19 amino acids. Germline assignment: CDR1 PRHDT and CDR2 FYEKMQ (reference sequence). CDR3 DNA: TGTGCCAGCAGCTTCCGTCCCGGGACTAGCGGGGGGCCTGAAGAGACCCAGTACTTC. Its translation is CASSFRPGTSGGPEETQYF.

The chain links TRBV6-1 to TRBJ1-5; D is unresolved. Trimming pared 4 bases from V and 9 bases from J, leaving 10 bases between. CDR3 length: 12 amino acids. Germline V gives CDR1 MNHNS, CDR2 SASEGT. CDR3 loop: CASSAVGRPQHF. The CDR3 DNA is TGTGCCAGCAGTGCCGTGGGTCGGCCCCAGCATTTT.

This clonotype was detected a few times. The CDR3 loop reads CASSPLAALAGELFF. CDR3 DNA sequence: TGCGCCAGCAGTCCTCTAGCGGCCCTAGCCGGGGAGCTGTTTTTT. The chain recombines TRBV10-2 with TRBJ2-2, with TRBD2 matching 7 bases. Germline V gene data show CDR1 as WSHSY and CDR2 as SAAADI. V lost 5 bases to trimming and J lost 6 bases; unmatched junction nucleotides: 9. The CDR3 covers 15 residues.